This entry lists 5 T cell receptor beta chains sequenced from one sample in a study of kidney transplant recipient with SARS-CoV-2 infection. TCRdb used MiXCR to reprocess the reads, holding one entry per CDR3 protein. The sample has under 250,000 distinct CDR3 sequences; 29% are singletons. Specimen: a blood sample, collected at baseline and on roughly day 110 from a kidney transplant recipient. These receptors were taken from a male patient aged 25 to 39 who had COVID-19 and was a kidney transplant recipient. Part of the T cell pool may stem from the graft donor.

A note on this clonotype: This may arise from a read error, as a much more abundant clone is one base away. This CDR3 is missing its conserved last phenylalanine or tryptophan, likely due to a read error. The CDR3 reads CASSPPGRDRGTEAFL. The CDR3 bases are TGTGCCAGCTCACCACCCGGAAGGGACAGGGGGACTGAAGCTTTCCTT. J is TRBJ1-1 and V is TRBV18; TRBD1 matches 11 bases. CDR1 is KGHSH, CDR2 LQKENI, per germline. J lost 5 bases, V lost 0 bases, and 5 bases had no gene match. The CDR3 sequence is 16 residues long.

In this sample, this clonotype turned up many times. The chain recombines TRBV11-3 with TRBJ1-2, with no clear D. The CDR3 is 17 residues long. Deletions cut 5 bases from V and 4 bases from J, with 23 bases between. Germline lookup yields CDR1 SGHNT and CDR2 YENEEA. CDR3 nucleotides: TGTGCCAGCAGCCGAGTCCCCGATCTCGGAAAGACCTATGGCTACACCTTC. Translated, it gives CASSRVPDLGKTYGYTF.

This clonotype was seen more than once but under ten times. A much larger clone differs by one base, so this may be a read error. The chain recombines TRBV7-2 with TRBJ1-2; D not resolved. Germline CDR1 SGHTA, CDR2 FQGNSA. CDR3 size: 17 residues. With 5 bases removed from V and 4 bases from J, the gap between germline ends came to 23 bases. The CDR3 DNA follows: TGTGCCAGCAGCGCTCATTTCAGAGACGGAAAGACCTATGGCTACACCTTC. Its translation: CASSAHFRDGKTYGYTF.

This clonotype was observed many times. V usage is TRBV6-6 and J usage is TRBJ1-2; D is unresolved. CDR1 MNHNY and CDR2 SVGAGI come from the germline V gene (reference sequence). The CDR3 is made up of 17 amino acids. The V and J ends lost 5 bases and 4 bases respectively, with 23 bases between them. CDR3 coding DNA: TGTGCCAGCAGTAAGGTTGTAGGTGGGAGAAAGACCTATGGCTACACCTTC. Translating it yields CASSKVVGGRKTYGYTF.

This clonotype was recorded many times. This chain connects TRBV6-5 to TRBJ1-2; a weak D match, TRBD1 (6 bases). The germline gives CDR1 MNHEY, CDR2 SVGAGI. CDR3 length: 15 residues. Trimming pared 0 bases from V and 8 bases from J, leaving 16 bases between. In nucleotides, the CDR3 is TGTGCCAGCAGTTACTCGATAACGGGGGCTGAGGGCTACACCTTC. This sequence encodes CASSYSITGAEGYTF.